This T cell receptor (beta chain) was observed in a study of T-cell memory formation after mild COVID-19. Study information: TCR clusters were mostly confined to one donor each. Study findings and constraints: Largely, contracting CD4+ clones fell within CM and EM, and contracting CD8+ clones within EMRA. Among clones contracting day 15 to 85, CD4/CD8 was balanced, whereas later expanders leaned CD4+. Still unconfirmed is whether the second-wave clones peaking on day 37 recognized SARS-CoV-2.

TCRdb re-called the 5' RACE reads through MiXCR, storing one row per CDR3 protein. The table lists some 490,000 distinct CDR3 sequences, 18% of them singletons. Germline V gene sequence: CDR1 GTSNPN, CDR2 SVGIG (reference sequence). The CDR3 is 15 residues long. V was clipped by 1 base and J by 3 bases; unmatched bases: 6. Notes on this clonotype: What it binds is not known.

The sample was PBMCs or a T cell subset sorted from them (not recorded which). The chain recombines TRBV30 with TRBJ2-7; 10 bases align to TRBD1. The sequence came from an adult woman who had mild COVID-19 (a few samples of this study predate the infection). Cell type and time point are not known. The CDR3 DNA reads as TGTGCCTGGAGTGGAGTGGACAGGGGGTACTACGAGCAGTACTTC. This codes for CAWSGVDRGYYEQYF.